Listed below are T cell receptor beta chains from one sample, sequenced in a study of blood T cell repertoires in COVID-19. Sequenced by immunoSEQ multiplex PCR; TCRdb stores in-frame clones only, minus some. The data show around 160,000 clones, with roughly 82% seen just once and roughly 15% held by the top ten. Material: peripheral blood. These receptors all stem from a human donor with acute or convalescent COVID-19. The donor label of this sample is uncertain. The CDR3 runs from the conserved cysteine through the conserved F or W. D genes are given only for firm matches. The listing skips clone size in some rows; elsewhere it reads once, few, many or a size class.

V	J	size	D	CDR3	DNA
TRBV5-1	TRBJ2-3	-	-	CASSLALEADTQYF	TGCGCCAGCAGCTTGGCACTAGAGGCAGATACGCAGTATTTT
TRBV5-6	TRBJ1-5	-	-	CASSQRTSGQPQHF	TGTGCCAGCAGCCAAAGGACAAGCGGGCAGCCCCAGCATTTT
TRBV7-2	TRBJ1-4	-	-	CASSLGGAFNEKLFF	TGTGCCAGCAGCTTGGGGGGAGCCTTTAATGAAAAACTGTTTTTT
TRBV5-1	TRBJ2-2	-	TRBD1	CASSLRDRGRGTGELFF	TGCGCCAGCAGCCTCCGGGACAGGGGTCGGGGCACCGGGGAGCTGTTTTTT
TRBV7-2	TRBJ1-2	-	-	CASSLGASYPYGYTF	TGTGCCAGCAGCTTAGGGGCCAGCTACCCCTATGGCTACACCTTC
TRBV10-1	TRBJ1-5	once	-	CASSESRSQPQHF	TGCGCCAGCAGTGAGTCGAGGAGTCAGCCCCAGCATTTT
TRBV5-1	TRBJ1-3	-	-	CASSHLAGNSGNTIYF	TGCGCCAGCAGCCACCTCGCGGGGAACTCTGGAAACACCATATATTTT
TRBV2	TRBJ2-2	-	TRBD2	CASTGTSWTGELFF	TGTGCCAGCACCGGGACTAGTTGGACCGGGGAGCTGTTTTTT
TRBV7-8	TRBJ1-1	few	-	CASSSSLNAEAFF	TGTGCCAGCAGCTCGAGCTTGAACGCTGAAGCTTTCTTT
TRBV7-9	TRBJ1-1	few	TRBD1	CASSPSPPQGDTEAFF	TGTGCCAGCAGCCCTAGCCCCCCACAGGGGGACACTGAAGCTTTCTTT
TRBV30	TRBJ1-2	-	-	CAWSPSGAIDAYGYTF	TGTGCCTGGAGTCCCTCCGGAGCGATCGACGCCTATGGCTACACCTTC
TRBV2	TRBJ1-2	-	-	CAGRQNNYGYTF	TGTGCCGGCCGACAGAATAACTATGGCTACACCTTC
TRBV7-3	TRBJ1-1	-	-	CASSRGRNTEAFF	TGTGCCAGCAGCCGGGGGAGAAACACTGAAGCTTTCTTT
TRBV19	TRBJ1-1	-	-	CASSMGGANTEAFF	TGTGCCAGTAGTATGGGAGGGGCCAACACTGAAGCTTTCTTT
TRBV7-3	TRBJ1-1	-	-	CASSSHRRNTEAFF	TGTGCCAGCAGTTCACACAGGCGAAACACTGAAGCTTTCTTT
TRBV21-1	TRBJ1-5	-	-	CASSNRDRVDQPQHF	TGTGCCAGCAGCAACCGGGACAGGGTAGATCAGCCCCAGCATTTT
TRBV15	TRBJ1-1	-	-	CATSRDYTGEAFF	TGTGCCACCAGCAGAGATTACACAGGGGAAGCTTTCTTT
TRBV18	TRBJ2-1	once	-	CASSPSRTGDTYNEQFF	TGTGCCAGCTCACCAAGTCGAACAGGTGATACCTACAATGAGCAGTTCTTC
TRBV30	TRBJ1-5	-	TRBD1	CASSRGNNQPQHF	TGTGCATCCTCCAGGGGGAACAATCAGCCCCAGCATTTT
TRBV25-1	TRBJ1-2	-	TRBD1	CASSESLGDSYGYTF	TGTGCCAGCAGTGAAAGCTTGGGGGACAGCTATGGCTACACCTTC
TRBV19	TRBJ1-1	-	-	CASSMGRVPNTEAFF	TGTGCCAGTAGTATGGGTCGGGTCCCTAACACTGAAGCTTTCTTT
TRBV5-6	TRBJ1-6	-	-	CASTPAAGYNSPLHF	TGTGCCAGCACCCCGGCCGCGGGTTATAATTCACCCCTCCACTTT
TRBV6-2/TRBV6-3	TRBJ1-5	once	-	CASSYSIYRGGLNQPQHF	TGTGCCAGCAGTTACTCGATATATCGGGGAGGTCTAAATCAGCCCCAGCATTTT
TRBV20-1	TRBJ1-2	-	TRBD1	CSASPPPGQGAGGYTF	TGCAGTGCTAGTCCCCCGCCAGGACAGGGGGCGGGAGGCTACACCTTC
TRBV3-1/TRBV3-2	TRBJ1-6	-	TRBD1	CASSQGRQGGNSPLHF	TGTGCCAGCAGCCAAGGAAGACAGGGCGGTAATTCACCCCTCCACTTT
TRBV21-1	TRBJ2-7	-	-	CASRTGGESSYEQYF	TGTGCCAGCCGGACAGGGGGCGAGAGCTCCTACGAGCAGTACTTC
TRBV5-1	TRBJ1-2	-	TRBD1	CASSLGTGEGYTF	TGCGCCAGCAGCTTAGGGACAGGGGAAGGCTACACCTTC
TRBV19	TRBJ1-2	-	TRBD1	CASSPLGQGMSGYTF	TGTGCCAGTAGTCCCCTGGGACAGGGTATGAGCGGCTACACCTTC
TRBV7-9	TRBJ1-2	-	-	CASSSRRDTSNYGYTF	TGTGCCAGCAGCTCCCGCCGGGACACCTCTAACTATGGCTACACCTTC
TRBV19	TRBJ1-2	-	-	CASSIGQTHYGYTF	TGTGCCAGTAGTATAGGACAGACTCACTATGGCTACACCTTC
TRBV5-1	TRBJ1-3	once	-	CASSLDGGLSGNTIYF	TGCGCCAGCAGCTTGGATGGGGGCCTCTCTGGAAACACCATATATTTT
TRBV14	TRBJ2-3	-	-	CASSQRLAQTLTDTQYF	TGTGCCAGCAGCCAACGTCTAGCCCAAACATTAACAGATACGCAGTATTTT
TRBV20-1	TRBJ2-1	-	-	CSASMAGSYNEQFF	TGCAGTGCTAGTATGGCGGGATCCTACAATGAGCAGTTCTTC
TRBV30	TRBJ1-2	few	TRBD1	CAWSVRQGGYTF	TGTGCCTGGAGTGTACGACAGGGTGGCTACACCTTC
TRBV5-1	TRBJ1-6	-	-	CASSYNTEPRRNSPLHF	TGCGCCAGCAGCTATAATACCGAGCCAAGGAGGAATTCACCCCTCCACTTT
TRBV18	TRBJ1-3	-	-	CASSTLAAQSSGNTIYF	TGTGCCAGCTCAACCCTGGCTGCTCAGTCCTCTGGAAACACCATATATTTT
TRBV4-2	TRBJ2-3	-	TRBD2	CASSEATSGGTHTQYF	TGTGCCAGCAGCGAAGCGACTAGCGGGGGGACACATACGCAGTATTTT
TRBV4-3	TRBJ1-1	-	-	CASSQDIRRNTEAFF	TGCGCCAGCAGCCAAGATATACGCAGGAACACTGAAGCTTTCTTT
TRBV7-3	TRBJ1-6	-	-	CASSLMGGSDSPLHF	TGTGCCAGCAGCTTAATGGGAGGGTCCGATTCACCCCTCCACTTT
TRBV7-6	TRBJ2-5	-	-	CASSHQETQYF	TGTGCCAGCAGCCATCAAGAGACCCAGTACTTC
TRBV18	TRBJ1-6	-	-	CASSPFASTVYNSPLHF	TGTGCCAGCTCACCCTTCGCGTCTACAGTATATAATTCACCCCTCCACTTT
TRBV5-1	TRBJ2-5	-	-	CASSLQPQGGEETQYF	TGCGCCAGCAGCTTGCAGCCCCAGGGGGGTGAAGAGACCCAGTACTTC